These T cell receptor beta chains were read from a single sample in a study of CD4 T cells in relation to SARS-CoV-2 and coronaviruses. Assay: immunoSEQ multiplex PCR; the TCRdb copy retains only in-frame clones and omits some. The profile shows around 26,000 clones, around 80% of them singletons. The antigens of these receptors remain unknown. The material sequenced was CD4+ T cells from PBMCs, cultured in vitro. These receptors were collected from a human donor in good health. CDR3s include the opening cysteine and the closing phenylalanine or tryptophan. The D gene is left open where the match is weak. Part of the rows lack a size; the others show once, few, many or a class for expanded clones.

NA,TRBV19,NA,12,TRBJ1-2,TGTGCCAGTAGTATAACGGACTATGGCTACACCTTC,CASSITDYGYTF
TRBD1,TRBV7-2,once,15,TRBJ1-2,TGTGCCAGCAGCTTAGCGCCGGGACAGACCTATGGCTACACCTTC,CASSLAPGQTYGYTF
NA,TRBV19,NA,14,TRBJ2-3,TGTGCCAGTAGTTCCACAACTAGCACAGATACGCAGTATTTT,CASSSTTSTDTQYF
TRBD1,TRBV5-1,NA,16,TRBJ1-3,TGCGCCAGCAGCTTGGAGGGGGCCCTCTCTGGAAACACCATATATTTT,CASSLEGALSGNTIYF
TRBD2,TRBV7-2,NA,13,TRBJ2-5,TGTGCCAGCAGCCGCCTCGCTAGCGGGGGCCAACACTTC,CASSRLASGGQHF
NA,TRBV6-2/TRBV6-3,few,13,TRBJ2-7,TGTGCCAGCAGTTACTCGGCCCTATACGAGCAGTACTTC,CASSYSALYEQYF
NA,TRBV6-2/TRBV6-3,NA,14,TRBJ2-5,TGTGCCAGCAGTAGGTGGTCAGCCCAAGAGACCCAGTACTTC,CASSRWSAQETQYF
NA,TRBV18,NA,14,TRBJ2-5,TGTGCCAGCTCACCACCGGGGATACAAGAGACCCAGTACTTC,CASSPPGIQETQYF
TRBD2,TRBV27,NA,15,TRBJ2-1,TGTGCCAGCAGTCCCGGGGCTAGCGGGGGGAGGGAGCAGTTCTTC,CASSPGASGGREQFF
TRBD2,TRBV6-2/TRBV6-3,NA,14,TRBJ2-1,TGTGCCAGCAGTTATAGCGGGGGGGCCGTTGAGCAGTTCTTC,CASSYSGGAVEQFF
NA,TRBV29-1,NA,12,TRBJ2-3,TGCAGCGTTGAAGTCCAAAGGGATACGCAGTATTTT,CSVEVQRDTQYF
TRBD1,TRBV19,NA,14,TRBJ1-5,TGTGCCAGTAGCACGGACAGGGACCTTCAGCCCCAGCATTTT,CASSTDRDLQPQHF
NA,TRBV7-2,few,15,TRBJ1-3,TGTGCCAGCAGCGATTTCGATTTCTCTGGAAACACCATATATTTT,CASSDFDFSGNTIYF
NA,TRBV7-2,few,13,TRBJ1-5,TGTGCCAGCAGCCCAGGACAGAATCAGCCCCAGCATTTT,CASSPGQNQPQHF
NA,TRBV5-8,NA,13,TRBJ2-5,TGTGCCAGCAGCCGGAGGTTTGGAGAGACCCAGTACTTC,CASSRRFGETQYF
NA,TRBV9,NA,15,TRBJ1-2,TGTGCCAGCAGCGTAGGGATCGGGCAGCACTATGGCTACACCTTC,CASSVGIGQHYGYTF
NA,TRBV12-3/TRBV12-4,NA,12,TRBJ1-2,TGTGCCAGCCGGGACACTAACTATGGCTACACCTTC,CASRDTNYGYTF
NA,TRBV2,NA,14,TRBJ2-2,TGTGCCAGCACCCTGACTACGAACACCGGGGAGCTGTTTTTT,CASTLTTNTGELFF
NA,TRBV5-1,NA,14,TRBJ2-5,TGCGCCAGCAGCCAAGGGAACCCCGGGGAGACCCAGTACTTC,CASSQGNPGETQYF
NA,TRBV15,NA,14,TRBJ2-3,TGTGCCACCAGCAGTGGTGTCGCCGCAGATACGCAGTATTTT,CATSSGVAADTQYF
TRBD1,TRBV27,NA,16,TRBJ2-7,TGTGCCAGCAGTTCAGCGATTACAGGGGGGATCTACGAGCAGTACTTC,CASSSAITGGIYEQYF
NA,TRBV7-3,NA,14,TRBJ1-1,TGTGCCACGAAACGTTCCGACCTCAACACTGAAGCTTTCTTT,CATKRSDLNTEAFF
TRBD1,TRBV28,NA,14,TRBJ1-4,TGTGCCAGCAGTGCCCACAGGGGGCAGGAAAAACTGTTTTTT,CASSAHRGQEKLFF
NA,TRBV7-2,NA,14,TRBJ2-3,TGTGCCAGCAGCTTAGATCCAGGGTCGGATACGCAGTATTTT,CASSLDPGSDTQYF
TRBD1,TRBV19,once,15,TRBJ2-1,TGTGCCAGTAGCCAGACCGGGACAGGGGGCGCGGAGCAGTTCTTC,CASSQTGTGGAEQFF
NA,TRBV10-2,NA,14,TRBJ1-1,TGCGCCAGCATCGAAGAGACCGAATACACTGAAGCTTTCTTT,CASIEETEYTEAFF
NA,TRBV19,NA,13,TRBJ2-5,TGTGCCAGTAGTGCGACACCTCAAGAGACCCAGTACTTC,CASSATPQETQYF
NA,TRBV18,NA,14,TRBJ2-1,TGTGCCAGCTCACCAGGGAACACCTACAATGAGCAGTTCTTC,CASSPGNTYNEQFF
TRBD1,TRBV18,NA,15,TRBJ1-4,TGTGCCAGCTCGACTTACAGGGGGCGGGATGAAAAACTGTTTTTT,CASSTYRGRDEKLFF
NA,TRBV14,NA,14,TRBJ1-2,TGTGCCAGCAGCCAAGATTTAGCAGGGACTGGCTACACCTTC,CASSQDLAGTGYTF
NA,TRBV4-3,NA,15,TRBJ1-1,TGCGCCAGCAGCCCCGAGGGTGTGGGGAGTACTGAAGCTTTCTTT,CASSPEGVGSTEAFF
NA,TRBV18,NA,11,TRBJ2-7,TGTGCCAGCTCACCTCAATACGAGCAGTACTTC,CASSPQYEQYF
NA,TRBV2,NA,11,TRBJ1-1,TGTGCCAGCATCTGGAACACTGAAGCTTTCTTT,CASIWNTEAFF